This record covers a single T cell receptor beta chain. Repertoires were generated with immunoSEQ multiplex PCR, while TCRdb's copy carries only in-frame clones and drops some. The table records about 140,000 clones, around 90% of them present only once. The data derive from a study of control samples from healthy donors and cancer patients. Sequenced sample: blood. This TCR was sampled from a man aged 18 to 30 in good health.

CDR3 sequence: CASSFGGFDTEAFF. For the CDR3, the DNA is TGTGCCAGCAGCTTCGGGGGTTTTGATACTGAAGCTTTCTTT. V usage is TRBV5-4 and J usage is TRBJ1-1, with a weak D call TRBD1 (5 bases). With 2 bases removed from V and 5 bases from J, the gap between germline ends came to 13 bases. The germline V gene encodes CDR1 SGHNT and CDR2 YYREEE (reference sequence). The CDR3 contains 14 residues.